This TCR beta chain was sequenced for a study of tumor and adjacent non-tumor tissue in lung cancer. The library came from three nested PCR rounds adapted from ARM-PCR protocols. TCRdb re-derived calls from the multiplex PCR reads in MiXCR, one entry per CDR3 protein. The sample yields 90,000 to 100,000 distinct CDR3 sequences, 75% to 90% seen once. The germline V gene encodes CDR1 LGHNA and CDR2 YNFKEQ. V was clipped by 10 bases and J by 2 bases, with 20 bases between them. The CDR3 covers 16 residues. This sample's RNA came from whole unsorted tissue. This non-tumor lung sample came from over 3 cm beyond the tumor edge. This clonotype occurred once.

This receptor was identified in a man aged 55 to 69 with small cell lung cancer. The V gene is TRBV4-2, the J gene TRBJ2-2; no reliable D call. The material sequenced was distant non-tumor lung tissue. CDR3 sequence (DNA): TGTGCCAACAACCATGATCTAAGGGCCAACACCGGGGAGCTGTTTTTT. Its translation is CANNHDLRANTGELFF.